These 7 T cell receptor beta chains were sequenced from one sample in a study of blood T cell repertoires in COVID-19. The data were produced by immunoSEQ multiplex PCR, yet TCRdb's version contains in-frame clones alone and is incomplete. The table includes around 160,000 clones, approximately 90% detected once. Material for sequencing was PBMCs or T cells enriched from blood (not recorded which). These receptors all come from a woman aged 40 to 49 who had been exposed to COVID-19.

The rearrangement uses TRBV10-3 and TRBJ2-4; weak D call: TRBD1 (6 bases). Germline values: CDR1 ENHRY, CDR2 SYGVKD. CDR3 size: 16 residues. The germline V and J ends were trimmed by 0 bases and 6 bases, with 15 bases remaining between them. The CDR3 reads CAISESLMGRGNIQYF. Here the CDR3 DNA reads TGTGCCATCAGTGAGTCCTTGATGGGCAGGGGAAACATTCAGTACTTC.

This chain joins TRBV4-1 and TRBJ2-5; 12 positions agree with TRBD2. The J segment lost 5 bases and the V segment lost 1 base, leaving 17 bases of the junction unmatched. The CDR3 is 20 amino acids. In germline, CDR1 is MGHRA, CDR2 YSYEKL. CDR3 in DNA: TGCGCCAGCAGCCAAGGGGTTGGAGCTAGCGGGGGGGACTCTTTTGAGACCCAGTACTTC. It yields the protein CASSQGVGASGGDSFETQYF.

In this sample, this clone turned up once. This sequence joins TRBV7-2 and TRBJ2-7, with 9 bases matching TRBD2. The ends lost 5 bases at V and 5 bases at J; junction bases unmatched: 7. CDR3 length equals 14 residues. CDR1 and CDR2 (germline): SGHTA, FQGNSA. The CDR3 DNA reads as TGTGCCAGCAGCCCGGGGACTAGCCCCCACGAGCAGTACTTC. Residues: CASSPGTSPHEQYF. Looking up the rest from reference TRBV7-2 and TRBJ2-7 gives the full variable domain: GAGVSQSPSNKVTEKGKDVELRCDPISGHTALYWYRQSLGQGLEFLIYFQGNSAPDKSGLPSDRFSAERTGGSVSTLTIQRTQQEDSAVYLCASSPGTSPHEQYFGPGTRLTVT.

This clone was seen only once. The chain employs TRBV6-5 and TRBJ2-3; TRBD1 might be the D (5 bases). Between the trimmed V and J ends, which lost 2 bases and 2 bases, there was a span of 8 bases. The CDR3 extends over 14 amino acids. The germline V gene has CDR1 MNHEY and CDR2 SVGAGI. The CDR3 sequence: CASSYGALTDTQYF. CDR3 sequence (DNA): TGTGCCAGCAGTTACGGGGCGCTCACAGATACGCAGTATTTT.

CDR3 sequence (DNA): TGTGCCAGCAGCTTGCAGGGGGCCAACAATCAGCCCCAGCATTTT. Its translation is CASSLQGANNQPQHF. V is TRBV5-8 and J is TRBJ1-5, with TRBD1 matching 8 bases. Germline assignment: CDR1 SGHTS and CDR2 YDEGEE. J lost 3 bases, V lost 1 base, and 3 bases had no gene match. There are 15 residues in the CDR3. Full variable domain (outside the CDR3, taken from reference TRBV5-8 and TRBJ1-5): EAGVTQSPTHLIKTRGQQATLRCSPISGHTSVYWYQQALGLGLQFLLWYDEGEERNRGNFPPRFSGRQFPNYSSELNVNALELEDSALYLCASSLQGANNQPQHFGDGTRLSIL.

The chain couples TRBV5-1 to TRBJ1-5, with D possibly TRBD1 on 5 matching bases. This CDR3 has 15 amino acids. Germline lookup yields CDR1 SGHRS and CDR2 YFSETQ. The V gene lost 0 bases and the J gene lost 5 bases, with 12 bases spanning the gap. Written as DNA, the CDR3 is TGCGCCAGCAGCTTGGCGGGGGGTTTGGATCAGCCCCAGCATTTT. Translated: CASSLAGGLDQPQHF.

J is TRBJ2-6 and V is TRBV6-1; D uncertain. V lost 3 bases and J 1 base, leaving 4 bases between the germline ends. The CDR3 sequence is 14 residues long. From germline, CDR1 is MNHNS and CDR2 SASEGT. CDR3 sequence (DNA): TGTGCCAGCAGTGACAGGTCTGGGGCCAACGTCCTGACTTTC. It codes for CASSDRSGANVLTF.